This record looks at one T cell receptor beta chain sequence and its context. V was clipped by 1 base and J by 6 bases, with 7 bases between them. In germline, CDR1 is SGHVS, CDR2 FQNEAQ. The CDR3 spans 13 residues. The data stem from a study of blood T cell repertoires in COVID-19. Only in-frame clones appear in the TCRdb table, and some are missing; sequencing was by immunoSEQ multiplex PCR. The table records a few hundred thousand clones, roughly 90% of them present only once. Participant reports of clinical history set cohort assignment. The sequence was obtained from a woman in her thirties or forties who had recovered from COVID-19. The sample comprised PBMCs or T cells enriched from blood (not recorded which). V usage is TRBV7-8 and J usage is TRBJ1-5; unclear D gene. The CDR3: CASSLGGLQPQHF. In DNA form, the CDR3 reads TGTGCCAGCAGCTTAGGCGGGCTTCAGCCCCAGCATTTT.